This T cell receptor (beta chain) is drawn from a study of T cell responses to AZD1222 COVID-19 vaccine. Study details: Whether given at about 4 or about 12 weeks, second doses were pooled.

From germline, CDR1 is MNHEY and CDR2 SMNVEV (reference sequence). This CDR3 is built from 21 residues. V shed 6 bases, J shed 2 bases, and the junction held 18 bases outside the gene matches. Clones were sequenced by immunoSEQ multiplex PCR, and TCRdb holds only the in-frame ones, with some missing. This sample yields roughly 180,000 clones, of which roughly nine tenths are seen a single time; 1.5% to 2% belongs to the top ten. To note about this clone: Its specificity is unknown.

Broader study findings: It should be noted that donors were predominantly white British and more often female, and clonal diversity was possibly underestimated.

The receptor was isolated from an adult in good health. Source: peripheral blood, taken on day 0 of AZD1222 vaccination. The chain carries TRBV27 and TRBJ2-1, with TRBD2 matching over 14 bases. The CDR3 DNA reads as TGTGCCAGCAGAACTCGAGAAACGGGACTAGCGGGGGTAAACGCCTACAATGAGCAGTTCTTC. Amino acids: CASRTRETGLAGVNAYNEQFF.